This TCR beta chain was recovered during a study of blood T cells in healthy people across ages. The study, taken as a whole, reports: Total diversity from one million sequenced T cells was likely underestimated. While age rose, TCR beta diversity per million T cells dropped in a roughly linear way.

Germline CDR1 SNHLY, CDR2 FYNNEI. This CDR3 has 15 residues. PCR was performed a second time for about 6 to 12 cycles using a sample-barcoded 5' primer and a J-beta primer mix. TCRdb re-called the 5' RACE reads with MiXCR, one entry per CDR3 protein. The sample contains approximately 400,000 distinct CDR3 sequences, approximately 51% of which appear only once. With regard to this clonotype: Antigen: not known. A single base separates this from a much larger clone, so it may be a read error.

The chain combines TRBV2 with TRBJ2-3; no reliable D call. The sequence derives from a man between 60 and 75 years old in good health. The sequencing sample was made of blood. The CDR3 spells CASSPVRPFTDMQYF. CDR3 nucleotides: TGTGCCAGCAGCCCGGTTCGGCCTTTCACAGATATGCAGTATTTT.